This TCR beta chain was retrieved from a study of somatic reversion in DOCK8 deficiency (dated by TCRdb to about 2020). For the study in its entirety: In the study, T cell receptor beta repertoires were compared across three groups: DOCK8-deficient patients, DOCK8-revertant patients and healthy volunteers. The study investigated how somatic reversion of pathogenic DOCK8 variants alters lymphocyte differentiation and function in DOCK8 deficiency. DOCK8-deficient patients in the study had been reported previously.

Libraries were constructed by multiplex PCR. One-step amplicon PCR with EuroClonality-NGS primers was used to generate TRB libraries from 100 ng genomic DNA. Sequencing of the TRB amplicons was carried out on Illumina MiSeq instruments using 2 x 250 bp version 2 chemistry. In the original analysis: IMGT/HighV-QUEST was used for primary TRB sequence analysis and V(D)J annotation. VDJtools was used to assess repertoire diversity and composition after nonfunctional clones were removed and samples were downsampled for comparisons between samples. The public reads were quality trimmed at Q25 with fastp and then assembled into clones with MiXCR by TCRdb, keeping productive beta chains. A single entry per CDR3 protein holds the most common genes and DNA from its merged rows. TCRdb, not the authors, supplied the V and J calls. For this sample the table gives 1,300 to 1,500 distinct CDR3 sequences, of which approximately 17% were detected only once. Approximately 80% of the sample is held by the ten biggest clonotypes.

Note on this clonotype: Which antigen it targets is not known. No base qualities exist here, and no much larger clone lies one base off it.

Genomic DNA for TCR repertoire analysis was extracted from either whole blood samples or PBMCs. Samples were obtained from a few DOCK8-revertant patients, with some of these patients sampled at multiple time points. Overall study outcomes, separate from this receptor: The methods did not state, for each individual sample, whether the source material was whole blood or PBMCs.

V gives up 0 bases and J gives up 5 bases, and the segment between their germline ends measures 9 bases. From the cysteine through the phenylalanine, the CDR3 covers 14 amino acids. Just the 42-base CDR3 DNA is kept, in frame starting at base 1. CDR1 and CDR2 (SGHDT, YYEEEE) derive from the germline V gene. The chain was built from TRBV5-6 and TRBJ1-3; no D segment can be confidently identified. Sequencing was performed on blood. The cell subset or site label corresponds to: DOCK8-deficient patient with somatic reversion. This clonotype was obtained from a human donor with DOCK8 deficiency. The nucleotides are TGTGCCAGCAGCTTGGCCCAGGCCCGAAACACCATATATTTT. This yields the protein CASSLAQARNTIYF.